A single sample is the source of the 28 T cell receptor beta chains below, sequenced in a study of blood T cell repertoires in COVID-19 (dated by TCRdb to the early 2020s). Library creation used the immunoSEQ multiplex PCR assay. Held by TCRdb, this immuneACCESS table contains in-frame sequences only and omits some clones. Under half of the omission traces to an unresolved V gene where checked; the cause of the rest is unknown. The sample yields over 150,000 clones; approximately 80% were counted once. The top ten hold 5.5% to 7.5% of the sample. Sequencing was performed on peripheral blood. These receptors originate from a human donor in a cohort sampled during active COVID-19.

With regard to this clone: Germline is not matched at one junction end, which may reflect a read error. In nucleotides, the CDR3 is TGTGCCAGCAGCCTGGGCGGACAGGGAAGGCATGCGGGCGCTTTC. Translated: CASSLGGQGRHAGAF. The chain recombines TRBV11-2 with TRBJ1-2; 8 bases align to TRBD1. The CDR3 totals 15 residues. CDR1 is SGHAT, CDR2 FQNNGV, per germline.

The chain has TRBV5-6 and TRBJ2-7, with 9 bases aligning to TRBD1. Trimming took 1 base from V and 0 from J; bases not matched to a gene: 8. CDR3 length: 17 amino acids. From germline, CDR1 is SGHDT and CDR2 YYEEEE. CDR3 nucleotides: TGTGCCAGCAGCTTGACTGGACAGGGGTTTTTCTCCTACGAGCAGTACTTC. As protein: CASSLTGQGFFSYEQYF.

This chain joins TRBV10-3 and TRBJ2-1; weak D call: TRBD1 (6 bases). The V end was cut by 2 bases, the J end by 8 bases, with 13 bases between. Germline CDR1 and CDR2: ENHRY and SYGVKD. There are 14 residues in the CDR3. In DNA, the CDR3 is TGTGCCATCAGTGAGACTACAGGGTATCATGAGCAGTTCTTC. This sequence encodes CAISETTGYHEQFF.

This clone was detected once. The chain carries TRBV19 and TRBJ1-1, with a weak D call TRBD1 (5 bases). V lost 3 bases and J 1 base, leaving 12 bases between the germline ends. From germline, CDR1 is LNHDA and CDR2 SQIVND (reference sequence). This CDR3 has 15 amino acids. CDR3 DNA: TGTGCCAGTAGTATTTCCCTCGACAGGAACACTGAAGCTTTCTTT. Translation gives CASSISLDRNTEAFF.

The chain combines TRBV9 with TRBJ1-3; TRBD1 matches at 7 bases. CDR1 and CDR2 from the germline V gene are SGDLS and YYNGEE. Trimming cost V 3 bases and J 8 bases; bases outside gene matches: 5. The CDR3 contains 13 residues. The CDR3 is CASSATTGDTIYF. For the CDR3, the DNA is TGTGCCAGCAGCGCCACTACAGGGGACACCATATATTTT.

The genes are TRBV15 and TRBJ1-5, with TRBD1 matching over 7 bases. The CDR3 contains 14 residues. Germline V lookup: CDR1 LNHNV, CDR2 YYDKDF (reference sequence). After removal of 7 bases from V and 6 bases from J, the junction contained 9 bases not matched to a gene. The CDR3 is CATMQGGGGQPQHF. For the CDR3, the DNA is TGTGCCACCATGCAGGGGGGCGGTGGTCAGCCCCAGCATTTT.

This chain links TRBV3-1 (or the pseudogene TRBV3-2) with TRBJ2-7, with D possibly TRBD2 on 7 matching bases. The V and J ends lost 4 bases and 3 bases respectively, with 10 bases between them. The CDR3 consists of 13 residues. Germline V gives CDR1 LGHDT, CDR2 YNNKEL (reference sequence). The CDR3 DNA sequence: TGTGCCAGCAGCCCCGGGGGGCTCTACGAGCAGTACTTC. This sequence encodes CASSPGGLYEQYF.

This rearrangement joins TRBV5-5 to TRBJ1-6, with D uncertain. The length of the CDR3 is 14 residues. The V and J ends lost 5 bases and 10 bases respectively, with 16 bases between them. CDR1 SGHKS and CDR2 YYEKEE come from the germline V gene (reference sequence). CDR3 sequence (DNA): TGTGCCAGCAGGAGGGAGACGGGAAGGTCACCCCTCCACTTT. Amino acid sequence: CASRRETGRSPLHF.

In DNA, the CDR3 is TGTGCCAGCAGCTTAGACGGACAGGGGTATGGCTACACCTTC. Translation gives CASSLDGQGYGYTF. The V call is TRBV13, the J call TRBJ1-2, with 9 bases matching TRBD1. The CDR3 is made up of 14 amino acids. V was clipped by 1 base and J by 5 bases; unmatched bases: 2. Germline CDR1 reads PRHDT; CDR2 reads FYEKMQ (reference sequence).

The chain has TRBV5-1 and TRBJ1-6, with D possibly being TRBD1 (6 bases). Trimming left V 0 bases short and J 0 bases short, with 16 bases between. CDR1 and CDR2 from the germline V gene are SGHRS and YFSETQ. This CDR3 is built from 19 residues. Written as DNA, the CDR3 is TGCGCCAGCAGCTTGGCGGACAGATCCTCAAGCTCCTATAATTCACCCCTCCACTTT. It encodes CASSLADRSSSSYNSPLHF. Based on the CDR3 plus reference TRBV5-1 and TRBJ1-6, the full variable domain is KAGVTQTPRYLIKTRGQQVTLSCSPISGHRSVSWYQQTPGQGLQFLFEYFSETQRNKGNFPGRFSGRQFSNSRSEMNVSTLELGDSALYLCASSLADRSSSSYNSPLHFGNGTRLTVT.

This chain connects TRBV7-9 to TRBJ1-4, with TRBD1 matching over 8 bases. Trimming removed 4 bases from V and 7 bases from J; junction bases left unmatched: 8. CDR3 length: 15 amino acids. Germline CDR1 reads SEHNR; CDR2 reads FQNEAQ (reference sequence). In DNA, the CDR3 is TGTGCCAGCAGCTCACAACAGGGGGACCGTGAAAAACTGTTTTTT. Translating gives CASSSQQGDREKLFF.

The chain employs TRBV12-3 or TRBV12-4 and TRBJ2-6; TRBD1 agrees at 7 bases. V lost 6 bases and J lost 15; bases outside the gene matches: 8. CDR3 length equals 12 residues. In DNA, the CDR3 is TGTGCCAGCAGCCGGACAGGAGACGGCCTGACTTTC. Its protein product is CASSRTGDGLTF.

J is TRBJ1-1 and V is TRBV6-5, with 8 bases identical to TRBD1. The CDR3 sequence is 13 residues long. Germline CDR1 is MNHEY and CDR2 is SVGAGI. Trimming at V came to 5 bases and at J to 4 bases, leaving 3 bases not matched to a gene. This chain's CDR3 is CASSRQGPTEAFF. CDR3 sequence (DNA): TGTGCCAGCAGTAGACAGGGGCCCACTGAAGCTTTCTTT.

V and J are TRBV7-3 and TRBJ2-1, with TRBD2 matching over 12 bases. The V gene's germline CDR1 is SGHTA and CDR2 FQGTGA. V lost 5 bases to trimming and J lost 0 bases; unmatched junction nucleotides: 8. The CDR3 covers 18 residues. The CDR3 DNA sequence: TGTGCCAGCAGCCTACTAGCGGGGGGCCGAAGCTCCTACAATGAGCAGTTCTTC. It is translated as CASSLLAGGRSSYNEQFF.

The chain combines TRBV9 with TRBJ2-5; tentative D call: TRBD2 (7 bases). The CDR3 has 15 residues. Trimming left V 0 bases short and J 2 bases short, with 11 bases between. Germline assignment: CDR1 SGDLS and CDR2 YYNGEE. The CDR3 protein is CASSVGGGRQETQYF. The CDR3 nucleotides read TGTGCCAGCAGCGTAGGGGGGGGCAGGCAAGAGACCCAGTACTTC.

The V call is TRBV19, the J call TRBJ1-4; 7 nucleotides agree with TRBD1. The V gene's germline CDR1 is LNHDA and CDR2 SQIVND (reference sequence). This CDR3 is built from 16 residues. V lost 6 bases and J lost 7; bases outside the gene matches: 14. In DNA, the CDR3 is TGTGCCAGTAGCCAAAATTTTCGGACAGGATTTGAAAAACTGTTTTTT. Residues: CASSQNFRTGFEKLFF. Combining the CDR3 with reference TRBV19 and TRBJ1-4 gives the whole variable domain DGGITQSPKYLFRKEGQNVTLSCEQNLNHDAMYWYRQDPGQGLRLIYYSQIVNDFQKGDIAEGYSVSREKKESFPLTVTSAQKNPTAFYLCASSQNFRTGFEKLFFGSGTQLSVL.

This clone has a single count. The CDR3 reads CASSGRRETQYF. The CDR3 region has the DNA TGCGCCAGCAGCGGCCGGCGGGAGACCCAGTACTTC. The V and J genes are TRBV5-1 and TRBJ2-5, with D hard to call. This CDR3 contains 12 residues. The ends were cut back, 4 bases at V and 5 bases at J, with 9 bases in the middle. Germline V gene lookup returns CDR1 SGHRS and CDR2 YFSETQ.

The CDR3 sequence is CASSKDTIQPQHF. CDR3 nucleotide sequence: TGTGCCAGCAGCAAGGACACGATTCAGCCCCAGCATTTT. The chain links TRBV6-2 or TRBV6-3 to TRBJ1-5; D possibly corresponds to TRBD1 (5 bases). The germline gives CDR1 MNHEY, CDR2 SVGEGT. The CDR3 contains 13 residues. Trimming took off 6 bases at V and 6 bases at J, with 12 bases between the two ends.

The rearrangement joins TRBV19 to TRBJ1-1; TRBD1 might be the D (5 bases). This CDR3 region has 14 residues. Trimming pared 5 bases from V and 7 bases from J, leaving 17 bases between. Germline assignment: CDR1 LNHDA and CDR2 SQIVND (reference sequence). CDR3 loop: CASSAGLSGYEAFF. CDR3 DNA: TGTGCCAGTAGTGCAGGGCTAAGTGGCTATGAAGCTTTCTTT. The full variable domain, in which reference TRBV19 and TRBJ1-1 provide the parts outside the CDR3, is DGGITQSPKYLFRKEGQNVTLSCEQNLNHDAMYWYRQDPGQGLRLIYYSQIVNDFQKGDIAEGYSVSREKKESFPLTVTSAQKNPTAFYLCASSAGLSGYEAFFGQGTRLTVV.

This clone was detected once. The V and J genes are TRBV11-2 and TRBJ1-2; D perhaps matches TRBD1 (5 bases). V was shortened by 1 base and J by 8 bases, with 11 bases between the two germline ends. CDR1 is SGHAT and CDR2 is FQNNGV in the germline V gene. The CDR3 is 13 residues long. For the CDR3, the DNA is TGTGCCAGCAGCTTAGCCCAGGGAGGCGGCTACACCTTC. Its protein product is CASSLAQGGGYTF. The full variable domain, completed using reference TRBV11-2 and TRBJ1-2, is EAGVAQSPRYKIIEKRQSVAFWCNPISGHATLYWYQQILGQGPKLLIQFQNNGVVDDSQLPKDRFSAERLKGVDSTLKIQPAKLEDSAVYLCASSLAQGGGYTFGSGTRLTVV.

The chain joins TRBV7-3 to TRBJ2-2; weak D call: TRBD1 (6 bases). The CDR3 loop spans 16 amino acids. From germline, CDR1 is SGHTA and CDR2 FQGTGA. The V end lost 5 bases, the J end lost 5 bases, and 18 bases lay between the germline ends. The CDR3 region is CASSTLAGASTGELFF. The CDR3 coding sequence is TGTGCCAGCAGCACACTCGCAGGGGCATCAACCGGGGAGCTGTTTTTT.

The chain carries TRBV6-5 and TRBJ1-1, with D possibly matching TRBD1 (5 bases). The CDR3 loop spans 16 amino acids. Trimming removed 2 bases at V and 4 bases at J, with 17 bases between. CDR1 and CDR2 from the germline V gene are MNHEY and SVGAGI. The CDR3 sequence: CASSYPRGGLGTEAFF. In nucleotides, the CDR3 is TGTGCCAGCAGTTACCCGAGGGGAGGGTTGGGCACTGAAGCTTTCTTT.

This chain joins TRBV11-3 and TRBJ1-3; a weak D match, TRBD1 (5 bases). CDR3 size: 13 residues. CDR1 and CDR2 (germline): SGHNT, YENEEA. Trimming stripped 11 bases from V and 2 bases from J, with 13 bases between. As DNA, the CDR3 is TGTGCCGCACTAGCAGGGACTGGAAACACCATATATTTT. It translates to CAALAGTGNTIYF.

This chain joins TRBV5-1 and TRBJ1-6, with 11 bases lining up with TRBD1. With 4 bases clipped from V and 10 bases from J, the junction kept 7 bases outside the gene matches. Germline V lookup: CDR1 SGHRS, CDR2 YFSETQ. The CDR3 runs to 15 residues. The CDR3 bases are TGCGCCAGCAGCAGTCTGGGACAGGGGGACTCACCCCTCCACTTT. Its translation is CASSSLGQGDSPLHF.

The rearrangement joins TRBV4-1 to TRBJ2-3, with 11 bases lining up with TRBD2. Trimming cost V 1 base and J 1 base; bases outside gene matches: 4. The CDR3 extends over 17 amino acids. CDR1 MGHRA and CDR2 YSYEKL come from the germline V gene. In DNA, the CDR3 is TGCGCCAGCAGCCAAGGGTTACTAGCGGGGGGCACAGATACGCAGTATTTT. This sequence encodes CASSQGLLAGGTDTQYF.

This chain connects TRBV7-9 to TRBJ2-7, with D possibly being TRBD2 (5 bases). The germline gives CDR1 SEHNR, CDR2 FQNEAQ (reference sequence). Trimming took 1 base from V and 6 from J, leaving 7 bases between them. The CDR3 contains 12 residues. As DNA, the CDR3 is TGTGCCAGCAGCTTAGATCGGGGCGAGCAGTACTTC. Its protein is CASSLDRGEQYF.

This chain joins TRBV6-1 and TRBJ1-1; D gene uncertain. The germline V gene encodes CDR1 MNHNS and CDR2 SASEGT. V lost 1 base and J 8 bases, leaving 8 bases between the germline ends. The length of the CDR3 is 12 residues. CDR3 sequence: CASSEGLTEAFF. In DNA, the CDR3 is TGTGCCAGCAGTGAAGGGCTCACCGAAGCTTTCTTT.

This clone occurred a few times. The chain couples TRBV3-1 (or the pseudogene TRBV3-2) to TRBJ2-1; TRBD2 matches 13 bases. CDR1 and CDR2 from the germline V gene are LGHDT and YNNKEL (reference sequence). V shed 0 bases, J shed 2 bases, and the junction held 1 base outside the gene matches. This CDR3 is built from 17 residues. The CDR3 is CASSQDGLAGAYNEQFF. For the CDR3, the DNA is TGTGCCAGCAGCCAAGATGGACTAGCGGGGGCCTACAATGAGCAGTTCTTC.